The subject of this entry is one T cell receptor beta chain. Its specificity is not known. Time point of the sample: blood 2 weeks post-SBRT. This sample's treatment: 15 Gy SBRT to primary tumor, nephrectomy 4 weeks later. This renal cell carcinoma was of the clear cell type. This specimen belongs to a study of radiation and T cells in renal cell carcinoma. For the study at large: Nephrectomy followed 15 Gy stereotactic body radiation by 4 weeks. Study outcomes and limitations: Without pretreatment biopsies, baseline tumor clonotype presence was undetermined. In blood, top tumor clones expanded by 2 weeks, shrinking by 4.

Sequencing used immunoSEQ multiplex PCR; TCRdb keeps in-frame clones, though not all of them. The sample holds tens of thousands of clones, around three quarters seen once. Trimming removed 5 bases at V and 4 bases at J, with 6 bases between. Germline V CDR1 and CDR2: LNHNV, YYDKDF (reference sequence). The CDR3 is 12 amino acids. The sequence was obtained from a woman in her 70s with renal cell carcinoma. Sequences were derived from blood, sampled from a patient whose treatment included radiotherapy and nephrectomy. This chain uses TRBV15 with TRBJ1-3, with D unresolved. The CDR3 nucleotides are TGTGCCACCAGCGTTCAAGGAAACACCATATATTTT. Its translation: CATSVQGNTIYF. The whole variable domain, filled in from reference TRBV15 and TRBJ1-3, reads DAMVIQNPRYQVTQFGKPVTLSCSQTLNHNVMYWYQQKSSQAPKLLFHYYDKDFNNEADTPDNFQSRRPNTSFCFLDIRSPGLGDTAMYLCATSVQGNTIYFGEGSWLTVV.